These 31 T cell receptor beta chains were sequenced from one sample in a study of shared clonotypes between healthy human individuals (dated by TCRdb to the early 2020s). Libraries were constructed by the immunoSEQ multiplex PCR assay. The table comes from immuneACCESS by way of TCRdb, which keeps in-frame sequences with V and J called. Part of the clones is missing from these tables; in studies checked, under half for an unresolved V gene and the rest for unknown reasons. Recorded for this sample are a few million clones; just over 90% of them occurred a single time. The top ten constitute roughly 0.14% of the sample. Sequencing used naive CD4+ T cells sorted from blood. The cell subset or site label on this specimen signifies: CD45RA+ positively selected. All receptors come from a man younger than 30 in good health.

The gene calls are TRBV2 and TRBJ2-2; D is unclear. V lost 0 bases, J lost 4 bases, and 12 bases lay in between. Germline CDR1 SNHLY, CDR2 FYNNEI. The CDR3 covers 16 residues. The DNA of the CDR3 is TGTGCCAGCAGTGAAGCCCGCTTTGGGGTCACCGGGGAGCTGTTTTTT. Translation: CASSEARFGVTGELFF.

This clone is a singleton in its sample. The V and J genes are TRBV23-1 and TRBJ2-7, with 10 bases that match TRBD1. TRBV23-1 is an open reading frame, and its role is uncertain. V lost 2 bases and J lost 0; bases outside the gene matches: 13. The CDR3 spans 19 residues. The CDR3 spells CASSQGTGAPRGSSYEQYF. The DNA of the CDR3 is TGCGCCAGCAGTCAAGGGACAGGGGCTCCCCGCGGGAGCTCCTACGAGCAGTACTTC.

The V call is TRBV7-6, the J call TRBJ2-5; 8 nucleotides line up with TRBD2. V was clipped by 1 base and J by 2 bases; unmatched bases: 6. The CDR3 extends over 16 amino acids. CDR1 is SGHVS and CDR2 is FNYEAQ in the germline V gene. CDR3 bases: TGTGCCAGCAGCTTAGGTCGGAGCGGGAGTCAAGAGACCCAGTACTTC. Translating it yields CASSLGRSGSQETQYF. Together with reference TRBV7-6 and TRBJ2-5, the CDR3 gives the full variable domain: GAGVSQSPRYKVTKRGQDVALRCDPISGHVSLYWYRQALGQGPEFLTYFNYEAQQDKSGLPNDRFSAERPEGSISTLTIQRTEQRDSAMYRCASSLGRSGSQETQYFGPGTRLLVL.

The rearrangement links TRBV5-1 to TRBJ1-6; the D is unclear. CDR1 SGHRS and CDR2 YFSETQ come from the germline V gene. V lost 0 bases and J 8 bases, leaving 9 bases between the germline ends. The CDR3 covers 14 residues. The CDR3 sequence: CASSLAGKDSPLHF. CDR3 coding DNA: TGCGCCAGCAGCTTGGCCGGGAAGGATTCACCCCTCCACTTT.

The chain has TRBV11-1 and TRBJ2-7; 11 nucleotides line up with TRBD2. The CDR3 has 16 amino acids. Germline values: CDR1 SGHAT, CDR2 FQDESV (reference sequence). The ends lost 1 base at V and 2 bases at J; junction bases unmatched: 4. CDR3 bases: TGTGCCAGCAGCTTAGGGCTAGCGGGGGGCCCCTACGAGCAGTACTTC. Translation: CASSLGLAGGPYEQYF.

The J gene is TRBJ2-7, the V gene TRBV5-1; maybe TRBD2 (5 bases). Germline-derived CDR1 and CDR2 are SGHRS and YFSETQ. The CDR3 runs to 15 residues. V shed 4 bases and J shed 3 bases, with 17 bases lying between them. This CDR3 reads CASSLVATEGYEQYF. The CDR3 DNA is TGCGCCAGCAGCCTCGTTGCCACAGAGGGCTACGAGCAGTACTTC.

Written as DNA, the CDR3 is TGTGCCACCAGCAGAGCAGCCCTGAACACTGAAGCTTTCTTT. Translating gives CATSRAALNTEAFF. The chain uses TRBV15 and TRBJ1-1, with D unclear. The CDR3 has 14 amino acids. V was shortened by 1 base and J by 0 bases, with 6 bases between the two germline ends. The V gene's germline CDR1 is LNHNV and CDR2 YYDKDF (reference sequence).

This chain links TRBV28 with TRBJ1-6, with D unclear. This CDR3 comprises 16 residues. Trimming stripped 4 bases from V and 8 bases from J, with 18 bases between. Germline-derived CDR1 and CDR2 are MDHEN and SYDVKM. CDR3 loop: CASSYPNLAGDSPLHF. The DNA for the CDR3 is TGTGCCAGCAGTTATCCCAACCTGGCTGGGGATTCACCCCTCCACTTT.

This chain uses TRBV9 with TRBJ2-5; the D gene is possibly TRBD1 (6 bases). The CDR3 is 15 amino acids. V dropped 3 bases and J dropped 2 bases, with 14 bases sitting between them. The germline gives CDR1 SGDLS, CDR2 YYNGEE. This CDR3 is CASSARSGQQETQYF. Here the CDR3 DNA reads TGTGCCAGCAGCGCCCGCTCTGGACAGCAAGAGACCCAGTACTTC.

This clone was picked up a small number of times. Other nucleotide sequences in the sample specify the same CDR3. The chain uses TRBV5-4 and TRBJ2-3; TRBD2 agrees at 7 bases. CDR1 SGHNT and CDR2 YYREEE come from the germline V gene (reference sequence). The CDR3 extends over 15 amino acids. The trim removed 0 bases at V and 0 bases at J, leaving 1 base unmatched. CDR3 region: CASSLGGGSTDTQYF. In nucleotides, the CDR3 is TGTGCCAGCAGCTTGGGCGGGGGTAGCACAGATACGCAGTATTTT. Full variable domain (remainder filled in from reference TRBV5-4 and TRBJ2-3): ETGVTQSPTHLIKTRGQQVTLRCSSQSGHNTVSWYQQALGQGPQFIFQYYREEENGRGNFPPRFSGLQFPNYSSELNVNALELDDSALYLCASSLGGGSTDTQYFGPGTRLTVL.

The V gene is TRBV5-1, the J gene TRBJ2-3; the D is unclear. CDR1 SGHRS and CDR2 YFSETQ come from the germline V gene. Trimming pared 0 bases from V and 4 bases from J, leaving 9 bases between. The CDR3 extends over 14 amino acids. CDR3 DNA: TGCGCCAGCAGCTTGGCTTTCCGCCCAGATACGCAGTATTTT. As protein: CASSLAFRPDTQYF.

CDR3 DNA sequence: TGTGCCATCAGTGAGTCCGGGACCGTTCACAATGGCTACACCTTC. Translation gives CAISESGTVHNGYTF. The V call is TRBV10-3, the J call TRBJ1-2, with TRBD1 as a possible D gene (5 bases). The CDR3 loop spans 15 amino acids. Trimming left V 0 bases short and J 6 bases short, with 14 bases between. From germline, CDR1 is ENHRY and CDR2 SYGVKD.

This rearrangement joins TRBV19 to TRBJ2-7; 10 nucleotides match TRBD1. V shed 5 bases and J 4 bases; nucleotides not matched to a gene: 8. Per germline, CDR1 LNHDA and CDR2 SQIVND (reference sequence). The CDR3 has 15 residues. CDR3 DNA sequence: TGTGCCAGTAGTGAACAGACAGGGGGCTGGTACGAGCAGTACTTC. This sequence encodes CASSEQTGGWYEQYF.

The V and J genes are TRBV5-1 and TRBJ2-1; 12 nucleotides align to TRBD2. V dropped 4 bases and J dropped 5; count of bases not matched to a gene: 13. Germline V lookup: CDR1 SGHRS, CDR2 YFSETQ. The CDR3 loop spans 18 amino acids. In DNA, the CDR3 is TGCGCCAGCAGCCCGAGGACTAGCGGGACCCCGAAAAACAATGAGCAGTTCTTC. This translates into CASSPRTSGTPKNNEQFF.

This rearrangement joins TRBV27 to TRBJ2-6, with D unresolved. Germline V gene lookup returns CDR1 MNHEY and CDR2 SMNVEV (reference sequence). This CDR3 is built from 13 residues. Deletions cut 7 bases from V and 2 bases from J, with 6 bases between. The CDR3 bases are TGTGCCAGCAACCGGGCTGGGGCCAACGTCCTGACTTTC. Translating it yields CASNRAGANVLTF. Full variable domain (outside the CDR3, taken from reference TRBV27 and TRBJ2-6): EAQVTQNPRYLITVTGKKLTVTCSQNMNHEYMSWYRQDPGLGLRQIYYSMNVEVTDKGDVPEGYKVSRKEKRNFPLILESPSPNQTSLYFCASNRAGANVLTFGAGSRLTVL.

A note on this clone: Relative to the germline gene, one junction end is altered; a read error may explain this. CDR3 loop: CASSPRLGGGELFF. The CDR3 DNA sequence: TGTGCTAGCAGCCCGAGGCTCGGGGGCGGGGAGCTGTTTTTT. The chain is built from TRBV7-7 and TRBJ2-2; D perhaps matches TRBD2 (6 bases). The CDR3 has 14 amino acids. The V gene's germline CDR1 is SSHAT and CDR2 FNYEAQ (reference sequence). Variable domain in full (rest from reference TRBV7-7 and TRBJ2-2): GAGVSQSPRYKVTKRGQDVTLRCDPISSHATLYWYQQALGQGPEFLTYFNYEAQPDKSGLPSDRFSAERPEGSISTLTIQRTEQRDSAMYRCASSPRLGGGELFFGEGSRLTVL.

The sample holds one count of this clone. V gene TRBV20-1 combines with J gene TRBJ2-3; D possibly corresponds to TRBD2 (5 bases). The germline V gene encodes CDR1 DFQATT and CDR2 SNEGSKA (reference sequence). With 5 bases removed from V and 6 bases from J, the gap between germline ends came to 9 bases. The CDR3 loop spans 11 amino acids. CDR3 nucleotides: TGCAGTGCTCGGACTTTCGATACGCAGTATTTT. This translates into CSARTFDTQYF.

The CDR3 protein is CASSPRSGAYNEQFF. The CDR3, as DNA: TGTGCCAGCAGCCCAAGGTCGGGGGCGTACAATGAGCAGTTCTTC. V is TRBV7-6 and J is TRBJ2-1; D might be TRBD1 or TRBD2, each matching 6 bases. There are 15 residues in the CDR3. Germline V gene data show CDR1 as SGHVS and CDR2 as FNYEAQ. The ends were cut back, 5 bases at V and 4 bases at J, with 15 bases in the middle.

The V call is TRBV5-1, the J call TRBJ2-7; 10 bases fit TRBD2. V trimming: 4 bases; J trimming: 6 bases; junction bases outside the gene matches: 7. Looked up from germline, CDR1 is SGHRS and CDR2 is YFSETQ. This CDR3 has 14 amino acids. CDR3 loop: CASSQGLAYGEQYF. The DNA for the CDR3 is TGCGCCAGCAGCCAGGGACTAGCGTACGGCGAGCAGTACTTC. Drawing the rest from reference TRBV5-1 and TRBJ2-7, the complete variable domain is KAGVTQTPRYLIKTRGQQVTLSCSPISGHRSVSWYQQTPGQGLQFLFEYFSETQRNKGNFPGRFSGRQFSNSRSEMNVSTLELGDSALYLCASSQGLAYGEQYFGPGTRLTVT.

This chain joins TRBV10-3 and TRBJ1-1; no clear D gene. The germline gives CDR1 ENHRY, CDR2 SYGVKD. The V and J ends lost 2 bases and 1 base respectively, with 8 bases between them. This CDR3 has 14 amino acids. CDR3: CAISERGRNTEAFF. In DNA form, the CDR3 reads TGTGCCATCAGTGAGCGGGGAAGGAACACTGAAGCTTTCTTT.

The chain recombines TRBV29-1 with TRBJ2-7; D may be TRBD1 (6 bases). The germline V and J ends were trimmed by 6 bases and 4 bases, with 13 bases remaining between them. The germline gives CDR1 SQVTM, CDR2 ANQGSEA. The CDR3 is 12 residues long. Written as DNA, the CDR3 is TGCAGCGTGACAATTAGGGGGTACGAGCAGTACTTC. Residues: CSVTIRGYEQYF.

This chain uses TRBV6-1 with TRBJ2-7, with D hard to call. V was cut by 3 bases and J by 0 bases, with 9 bases left in between. This CDR3 is 14 amino acids long. Germline CDR1 and CDR2: MNHNS and SASEGT. CDR3 in amino acids: CASSDVLSSYEQYF. The CDR3 nucleotides read TGTGCCAGCAGTGACGTCCTGAGCTCCTACGAGCAGTACTTC.

As to this clone: The same CDR3 can be traced to other DNA sequences in this sample. The rearrangement joins TRBV7-9 to TRBJ1-5; D call uncertain. CDR1 is SEHNR, CDR2 FQNEAQ, per germline (reference sequence). The V gene lost 5 bases and the J gene lost 2 bases, with 4 bases spanning the gap. This CDR3 has 12 residues. The CDR3 DNA follows: TGTGCCAGCAGCCGTGGCAATCAGCCCCAGCATTTT. Amino acid sequence: CASSRGNQPQHF.

The chain carries TRBV30 and TRBJ1-2; D unresolved. Germline CDR1 is GTSNPN and CDR2 is SVGIG (reference sequence). CDR3 length: 12 residues. Trimming took off 2 bases at V and 3 bases at J, with 7 bases between the two ends. The CDR3 DNA reads TGTGCCTGGAGTATTGGGGACTATGGCTACACCTTC. Translating gives CAWSIGDYGYTF.

This clone was picked up one time. The gene calls are TRBV28 and TRBJ2-2; D uncertain. The CDR3 runs 15 residues. Trimming removed 2 bases from V and 4 bases from J, with 11 bases in between. Germline V gives CDR1 MDHEN, CDR2 SYDVKM. CDR3 sequence reads: CASSLTPTGTGELFF. CDR3 bases: TGTGCCAGCAGTTTAACTCCCACCGGCACCGGGGAGCTGTTTTTT.

This clone appeared a single time. This specimen includes other DNA sequences encoding the same CDR3. The chain combines TRBV28 with TRBJ2-3, with no clear D. This CDR3 region has 11 residues. From germline, CDR1 is MDHEN and CDR2 SYDVKM. Trimming pared 2 bases from V and 6 bases from J, leaving 3 bases between. The CDR3 DNA sequence: TGTGCCAGCAGTTTAGGCGATACGCAGTATTTT. This sequence encodes CASSLGDTQYF. The full variable domain, rest sourced from reference TRBV28 and TRBJ2-3, is DVKVTQSSRYLVKRTGEKVFLECVQDMDHENMFWYRQDPGLGLRLIYFSYDVKMKEKGDIPEGYSVSREKKERFSLILESASTNQTSMYLCASSLGDTQYFGPGTRLTVL.

This clone was found a few times. V usage is TRBV29-1 and J usage is TRBJ1-1, with D tentatively TRBD1 (5 bases). CDR1 and CDR2 (germline): SQVTM, ANQGSEA. The germline V and J ends were trimmed by 4 bases and 2 bases, with 14 bases remaining between them. CDR3 size: 14 residues. Written as DNA, the CDR3 is TGCAGCGTTGTTCCAGGGACGATAAACACTGAAGCTTTCTTT. Translating it yields CSVVPGTINTEAFF. The whole variable domain, remainder taken from reference TRBV29-1 and TRBJ1-1, is SAVISQKPSRDICQRGTSLTIQCQVDSQVTMMFWYRQQPGQSLTLIATANQGSEATYESGFVIDKFPISRPNLTFSTLTVSNMSPEDSSIYLCSVVPGTINTEAFFGQGTRLTVV.

V gene TRBV5-6 combines with J gene TRBJ2-5; no firm D call. Trimming took 4 bases from V and 5 from J, leaving 12 bases between them. The CDR3 sequence is 13 residues long. The germline gives CDR1 SGHDT, CDR2 YYEEEE. The CDR3 DNA is TGTGCCAGCAGCCCCCAACGAGGTGAGACCCAGTACTTC. Amino acid sequence: CASSPQRGETQYF.

A remark on this clone: In the same sample, other DNA sequences code for this CDR3. The chain combines TRBV6-6 with TRBJ1-5; the D is unclear. Deletions cut 3 bases from V and 5 bases from J, with 8 bases between. CDR3 length: 13 amino acids. Germline CDR1 MNHNY, CDR2 SVGAGI (reference sequence). The CDR3 DNA reads TGTGCCAGCAGTTATGTGGGAGATCAGCCCCAGCATTTT. Translation gives CASSYVGDQPQHF.

The chain couples TRBV25-1 to TRBJ1-1, with D maybe TRBD1 (5 bases). The CDR3 totals 15 residues. From germline, CDR1 is MGHDK and CDR2 SYGVNS. Trimming stripped 7 bases from V and 1 base from J, with 16 bases between. The DNA of the CDR3 is TGTGCCAGCACCGGGACGGGAGTGGGGAACACTGAAGCTTTCTTT. Its translation: CASTGTGVGNTEAFF. Looking up the rest from reference TRBV25-1 and TRBJ1-1 gives the full variable domain: EADIYQTPRYLVIGTGKKITLECSQTMGHDKMYWYQQDPGMELHLIHYSYGVNSTEKGDLSSESTVSRIRTEHFPLTLESARPSHTSQYLCASTGTGVGNTEAFFGQGTRLTVV.

This chain joins TRBV5-1 and TRBJ2-7; the D is unclear. V was trimmed by 2 bases and J by 2 bases, leaving 11 bases between them. The germline V gene encodes CDR1 SGHRS and CDR2 YFSETQ. The CDR3 length is 14 residues. The CDR3 spells CASSLGLETYEQYF. For the CDR3, the DNA is TGCGCCAGCAGCTTAGGGCTAGAGACCTACGAGCAGTACTTC.